A selection of T cell receptor beta chains follows, all from one sample in a study of cytomegalovirus exposure and HLA in healthy donors. Here immunoSEQ multiplex PCR was the method, and the copy in TCRdb shows in-frame clones only, minus some. The sample includes some 150,000 clones, 60% to 80% of them seen just once. Input material: PBMCs. The source of these receptors is a male donor in good health and CMV-seronegative. Both conserved end residues are part of each CDR3. Each record gives: clone size, V gene, D gene, J gene, CDR3 protein, CDR3 DNA. D genes are given only for firm matches. For some rows the clone size is stated as once, few or many, or as a class when expanded; others skip it.

size: NA; V: TRBV7-9; D: NA; J: TRBJ2-3; CDR3: CASSFGGGTDTQYF; DNA: TGTGCCAGCAGCTTCGGCGGGGGCACAGATACGCAGTATTTT
size: NA; V: TRBV27; D: NA; J: TRBJ2-1; CDR3: CASSARDTRSYNEQFF; DNA: TGTGCCAGCAGTGCCCGGGACACGCGCTCCTACAATGAGCAGTTCTTC
size: NA; V: TRBV5-1; D: NA; J: TRBJ2-2; CDR3: CASSLYPGATGELFF; DNA: TGCGCCAGCAGCTTGTACCCGGGAGCGACCGGGGAGCTGTTTTTT
size: NA; V: TRBV5-6; D: TRBD1; J: TRBJ2-7; CDR3: CASSLGQGVQYF; DNA: TGTGCCAGCAGCTTGGGACAGGGGGTGCAGTACTTC
size: NA; V: TRBV6-4; D: NA; J: TRBJ2-7; CDR3: CAIGEAEKPYEQYF; DNA: TGTGCCATTGGGGAAGCGGAGAAACCCTACGAGCAGTACTTC
size: NA; V: TRBV7-6; D: TRBD2; J: TRBJ2-7; CDR3: CASSLAAGGGEQYF; DNA: TGTGCCAGCAGCTTAGCAGCGGGAGGAGGGGAGCAGTACTTC
size: NA; V: TRBV28; D: TRBD1; J: TRBJ1-5; CDR3: CASTGQGGLNSNQPQHF; DNA: TGTGCCAGCACTGGACAGGGTGGGTTAAACTCCAATCAGCCCCAGCATTTT
size: once; V: TRBV19; D: NA; J: TRBJ2-7; CDR3: CASSSGLLDDPYEQYF; DNA: TGTGCCAGTAGTAGTGGACTGCTAGATGATCCCTACGAGCAGTACTTC
size: few; V: TRBV7-9; D: NA; J: TRBJ1-1; CDR3: CASSFSGNTEAFF; DNA: TGTGCCAGCAGCTTCTCGGGGAACACTGAAGCTTTCTTT
size: NA; V: TRBV5-5; D: TRBD1; J: TRBJ2-2; CDR3: CASSLDRVGELFF; DNA: TGTGCCAGCAGCCTGGACAGGGTCGGGGAGCTGTTTTTT
size: NA; V: TRBV27; D: NA; J: TRBJ1-6; CDR3: CASKLTPPDSPLHF; DNA: TGTGCCAGCAAACTCACCCCGCCTGATTCACCCCTCCACTTT
size: NA; V: TRBV7-2; D: TRBD1; J: TRBJ2-7; CDR3: CASSYDRDLSYEQYF; DNA: TGTGCCAGCAGCTACGACAGGGACCTCTCCTACGAGCAGTACTTC
size: NA; V: TRBV29-1; D: NA; J: TRBJ2-3; CDR3: CSVMTSIAPDTQYF; DNA: TGCAGCGTGATGACAAGTATCGCCCCAGATACGCAGTATTTT
size: NA; V: TRBV28; D: TRBD2; J: TRBJ2-3; CDR3: CASSLAGARDTQYF; DNA: TGTGCCAGCAGTTTAGCGGGAGCGAGAGATACGCAGTATTTT
size: NA; V: TRBV27; D: TRBD2; J: TRBJ2-7; CDR3: CASGPGGTRFYEQYF; DNA: TGTGCCAGCGGGCCCGGGGGGACCCGCTTCTACGAGCAGTACTTC
size: NA; V: TRBV25-1; D: NA; J: TRBJ2-7; CDR3: CASSDLSGGNSYEQYF; DNA: TGTGCCAGCAGTGACCTGTCAGGGGGGAACTCCTACGAGCAGTACTTC
size: NA; V: TRBV9; D: TRBD1; J: TRBJ2-2; CDR3: CASSLSPGTANTGELFF; DNA: TGTGCCAGCAGCTTATCCCCCGGGACAGCGAACACCGGGGAGCTGTTTTTT
size: few; V: TRBV10-3; D: NA; J: TRBJ2-1; CDR3: CAISDREKGQREQFF; DNA: TGTGCCATCAGTGATAGGGAAAAGGGGCAACGCGAGCAGTTCTTC
size: NA; V: TRBV2; D: NA; J: TRBJ2-5; CDR3: CASSEGRGKETQYF; DNA: TGTGCCAGCAGTGAAGGCAGGGGAAAAGAGACCCAGTACTTC
size: NA; V: TRBV5-1; D: NA; J: TRBJ1-4; CDR3: CASKQGSTNEKLFF; DNA: TGCGCCAGCAAGCAGGGGTCAACTAATGAAAAACTGTTTTTT
size: NA; V: TRBV28; D: TRBD2; J: TRBJ2-2; CDR3: CASSLLAGGRKGNSGELFF; DNA: TGTGCCAGCAGTTTGCTAGCGGGGGGGCGAAAGGGCAACTCCGGGGAGCTGTTTTTT
size: NA; V: TRBV7-9; D: NA; J: TRBJ1-2; CDR3: CASSPRVSYGYTF; DNA: TGTGCCAGCAGCCCCAGGGTTAGCTATGGCTACACCTTC
size: NA; V: TRBV7-3; D: NA; J: TRBJ1-2; CDR3: CASSLSGTTNYGYTF; DNA: TGTGCCAGCAGCCTATCCGGGACTACTAACTATGGCTACACCTTC
size: once; V: TRBV9; D: NA; J: TRBJ2-1; CDR3: CASSVAVSSYNEQFF; DNA: TGTGCCAGCAGCGTAGCGGTGAGCTCCTACAATGAGCAGTTCTTC
size: once; V: TRBV6-5; D: NA; J: TRBJ1-3; CDR3: CASRPAESSGNTIYF; DNA: TGTGCCAGCAGACCTGCAGAATCCTCTGGAAACACCATATATTTT
size: NA; V: TRBV7-3; D: NA; J: TRBJ2-7; CDR3: CASSQARGYEQYF; DNA: TGTGCCAGCAGCCAGGCCCGGGGCTACGAGCAGTACTTC
size: NA; V: TRBV11-2; D: TRBD2; J: TRBJ2-1; CDR3: CASSPVSGSSHEQFF; DNA: TGTGCCAGCAGCCCGGTAAGCGGGAGTAGCCATGAGCAGTTCTTC
size: NA; V: TRBV4-1; D: TRBD1; J: TRBJ2-7; CDR3: CASSQPSRDRGNEQYF; DNA: TGCGCCAGCAGCCAGCCTTCCCGGGACAGGGGGAACGAGCAGTACTTC
size: NA; V: TRBV9; D: NA; J: TRBJ2-5; CDR3: CASSVGDGAQETQYF; DNA: TGTGCCAGCAGCGTAGGAGACGGAGCTCAAGAGACCCAGTACTTC
size: NA; V: TRBV9; D: TRBD2; J: TRBJ2-7; CDR3: CASSASGKPTVEQYF; DNA: TGTGCCAGCAGCGCTAGCGGGAAACCTACGGTCGAGCAGTACTTC
size: NA; V: TRBV19; D: NA; J: TRBJ1-5; CDR3: CASIPEHIFNQPQHF; DNA: TGTGCCAGTATTCCAGAACACATCTTCAATCAGCCCCAGCATTTT
size: NA; V: TRBV5-4; D: NA; J: TRBJ2-3; CDR3: CASSLGSGPTDTQYF; DNA: TGTGCCAGCAGCCTGGGAAGCGGACCCACAGATACGCAGTATTTT
size: once; V: TRBV5-6; D: TRBD1; J: TRBJ1-1; CDR3: CASSPPGQRNTEAFF; DNA: TGTGCCAGCAGCCCCCCGGGACAGCGGAACACTGAAGCTTTCTTT
size: NA; V: TRBV7-8; D: TRBD1; J: TRBJ2-1; CDR3: CASSLGQGARYEQFF; DNA: TGTGCCAGCAGCTTAGGGCAGGGGGCGCGATATGAGCAGTTCTTC
size: NA; V: TRBV5-1; D: TRBD1; J: TRBJ2-5; CDR3: CASSLDGTGQETQYF; DNA: TGCGCCAGCAGCTTAGACGGGACAGGACAAGAGACCCAGTACTTC
size: NA; V: TRBV7-7; D: NA; J: TRBJ2-3; CDR3: CASSLGLAEDTQYF; DNA: TGTGCTAGCAGCTTAGGGCTAGCCGAGGATACGCAGTATTTT
size: NA; V: TRBV14; D: TRBD1; J: TRBJ1-6; CDR3: CASSQVSGGLFALHF; DNA: TGTGCCAGCAGCCAAGTTTCAGGGGGCCTTTTCGCCCTCCACTTT
size: NA; V: TRBV6-5; D: NA; J: TRBJ1-1; CDR3: CASSSKQESNTEAFF; DNA: TGTGCCAGCAGTTCGAAACAGGAGTCGAACACTGAAGCTTTCTTT
size: NA; V: TRBV2; D: TRBD1; J: TRBJ2-7; CDR3: CASSLWDRGNEQYF; DNA: TGTGCCAGCAGTCTCTGGGACAGGGGGAACGAGCAGTACTTC
size: NA; V: TRBV18; D: TRBD1; J: TRBJ1-2; CDR3: CASSPTGVDGYTF; DNA: TGTGCCAGCTCCCCGACAGGGGTCGATGGCTACACCTTC
size: NA; V: TRBV7-6; D: NA; J: TRBJ2-5; CDR3: CASSLGTRSPWEETQYF; DNA: TGTGCCAGCAGCTTGGGTACTAGATCTCCCTGGGAAGAGACCCAGTACTTC
size: few; V: TRBV5-4; D: NA; J: TRBJ1-2; CDR3: CASSSQQVGYTF; DNA: TGTGCCAGCAGCTCACAACAAGTTGGCTACACCTTC
size: NA; V: TRBV6-5; D: NA; J: TRBJ1-1; CDR3: CASSLDIRGWNEAFF; DNA: TGTGCCAGCAGTTTGGACATTCGGGGGTGGAATGAAGCTTTCTTT
size: NA; V: TRBV10-3; D: NA; J: TRBJ2-5; CDR3: CAISHAGKETQYF; DNA: TGTGCCATCAGTCATGCGGGGAAAGAGACCCAGTACTTC
size: once; V: TRBV2; D: NA; J: TRBJ2-3; CDR3: CASSPQAGVIGADTQYF; DNA: TGTGCCAGCAGTCCACAGGCAGGGGTAATCGGTGCAGATACGCAGTATTTT
size: NA; V: TRBV7-8; D: TRBD2; J: TRBJ2-1; CDR3: CASSVSGTSYNEQFF; DNA: TGTGCCAGCAGCGTTAGCGGGACTTCCTACAATGAGCAGTTCTTC
size: NA; V: TRBV7-9; D: NA; J: TRBJ1-1; CDR3: CSSSLSGSEAFF; DNA: TGTTCCAGCAGCTTATCGGGTTCCGAAGCTTTCTTT
size: NA; V: TRBV20-1; D: TRBD2; J: TRBJ2-1; CDR3: CSASSGIRQFF; DNA: TGCAGTGCTAGCAGCGGGATTAGGCAGTTCTTC
size: NA; V: TRBV12-5; D: NA; J: TRBJ2-7; CDR3: CASGTGTLYEQYF; DNA: TGTGCTAGTGGCACCGGGACACTCTACGAGCAGTACTTC
size: NA; V: TRBV18; D: TRBD1; J: TRBJ2-3; CDR3: CASSTRTGPGTDTQYF; DNA: TGTGCCAGCTCAACCCGGACAGGGCCCGGCACAGATACGCAGTATTTT
size: NA; V: TRBV7-2; D: NA; J: TRBJ1-5; CDR3: CASSPARGPQHF; DNA: TGTGCCAGCAGCCCGGCCCGGGGGCCCCAGCATTTT
size: NA; V: TRBV7-9; D: TRBD1; J: TRBJ1-2; CDR3: CASSLSGGYGYTF; DNA: TGTGCCAGCAGCTTATCAGGGGGCTATGGCTACACCTTC